Included here is one T cell receptor beta chain sequence, with context. Its antigen is not identified. The sample originates from a study of PD-1 blockade in classical Hodgkin lymphoma. The time point was: cycle 4 day 1 (C4D1), after more than five weeks of nivolumab. Exposure to brentuximab vedotin varied, and each patient had relapsed following autologous stem cell transplantation. Clones were sequenced by immunoSEQ multiplex PCR, and TCRdb holds only the in-frame ones, with some missing. The sample shows tens of thousands of clones, 91% of them seen only once. Study-wide results and caveats: The baseline diversity of complete responders showed similarity to that of newly diagnosed patients.

The sequencing used peripheral blood mononuclear cells (PBMCs), collected before the fourth cycle of nivolumab. This sequence was found in a human donor with classical Hodgkin lymphoma.

The CDR3 bases are TGTGCCAGCAGCGAGACAGCAACTAATGAAAAACTGTTTTTT. Its translation is CASSETATNEKLFF. V gene TRBV6-1 combines with J gene TRBJ1-4, with D tentatively TRBD1 (5 bases). This CDR3 is 14 amino acids long. V gave up 6 bases and J gave up 0 bases, with 8 bases separating them. Germline CDR1 MNHNS, CDR2 SASEGT.